The entry that follows covers one TCR beta chain sequence. What it recognizes is unknown. Use of 60 Vbeta and 13 Jbeta primers characterized the PCR. Measured with immunoSEQ multiplex PCR; TCRdb has only the in-frame clones, and not every one. Altogether 150,000 to 200,000 clones are present, approximately 81% being singletons, with the ten largest covering 2.1%. The entry originates in a study of cytomegalovirus exposure and HLA in healthy donors. General study results and limits: Presence/absence analyses assumed roughly uniform sequencing depth across donors, which may not hold. Later work found that TCR association rates differed between HLA loci; DRB1 had the most and HLA-C the fewest.

The CDR3 is made up of 14 amino acids. Trimming removed 5 bases at V and 8 bases at J, with 16 bases between. Per the germline V gene, CDR1 is PRHDT and CDR2 is FYEKMQ (reference sequence). This sequence was found in a woman aged 18-29 years in good health and CMV-seropositive. This chain links TRBV13 with TRBJ2-1; no clear D. The sequenced sample consisted of PBMCs. The CDR3 loop reads CASSILGPVHEQFF. In DNA, the CDR3 is TGTGCCAGCAGCATTTTGGGCCCCGTCCATGAGCAGTTCTTC.